This T cell receptor (beta chain) was identified during a study of T cell responses to AZD1222 COVID-19 vaccine. Study details: Both about-4-week and about-12-week second-dose recipients were combined. Whole-study findings and limits: The donors showed a predominance of white British ancestry and of females, with possible underestimation of clonal diversity. Sampled repertoires all dated from after the peak T cell response.

Libraries were prepared by immunoSEQ multiplex PCR; TCRdb keeps only in-frame clonotypes and omits some of them. The sample comprises fewer than 200,000 clones, around 94% of which are singletons, and under 11% rests with the top ten. The CDR3 has 15 residues. Germline V gives CDR1 SGHAT, CDR2 FQNNGV. The V gene end was trimmed by 5 bases and the J gene end by 8 bases; junction bases not matched to a gene: 11. About this clone itself: Its antigen is still unknown.

The clonotype comes from an adult in good health. The source was peripheral blood, collected on day 0 of AZD1222 vaccination. The rearrangement uses TRBV11-2 and TRBJ1-4; the match to TRBD1 covers 7 bases. The DNA of the CDR3 is TGTGCCAGCAGCGCGAATACAGGGGCGGACGAAAAACTGTTTTTT. Amino acids: CASSANTGADEKLFF.